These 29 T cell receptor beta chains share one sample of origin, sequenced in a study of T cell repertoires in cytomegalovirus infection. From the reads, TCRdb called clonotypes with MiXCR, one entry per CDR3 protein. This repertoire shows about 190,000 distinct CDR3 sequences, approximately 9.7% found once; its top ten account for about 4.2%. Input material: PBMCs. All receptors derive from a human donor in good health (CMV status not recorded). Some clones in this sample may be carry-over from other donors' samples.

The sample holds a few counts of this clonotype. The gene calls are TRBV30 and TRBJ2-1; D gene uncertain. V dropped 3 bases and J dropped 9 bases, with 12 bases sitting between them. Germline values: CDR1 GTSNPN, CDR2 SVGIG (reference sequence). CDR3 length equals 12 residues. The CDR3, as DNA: TGTGCCTGGAGGACTCAGCGTGGTGAGCAGTTCTTC. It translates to CAWRTQRGEQFF.

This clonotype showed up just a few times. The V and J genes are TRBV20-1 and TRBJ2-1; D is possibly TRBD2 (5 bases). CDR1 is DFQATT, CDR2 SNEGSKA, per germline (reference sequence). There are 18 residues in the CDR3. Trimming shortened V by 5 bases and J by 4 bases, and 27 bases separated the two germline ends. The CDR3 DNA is TGCAGTGCTCCCGTATTCTCGGAGGCCCGTTGGTTATACAATGAGCAGTTCTTC. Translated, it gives CSAPVFSEARWLYNEQFF.

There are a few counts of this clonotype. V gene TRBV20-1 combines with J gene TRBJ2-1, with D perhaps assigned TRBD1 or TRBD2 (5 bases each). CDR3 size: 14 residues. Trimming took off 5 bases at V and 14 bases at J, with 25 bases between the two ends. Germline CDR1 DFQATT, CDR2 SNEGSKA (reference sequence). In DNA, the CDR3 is TGCAGTGCTTCTAACTTATCCGGGACCCTTCTGGAGTTCTTC. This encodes CSASNLSGTLLEFF.

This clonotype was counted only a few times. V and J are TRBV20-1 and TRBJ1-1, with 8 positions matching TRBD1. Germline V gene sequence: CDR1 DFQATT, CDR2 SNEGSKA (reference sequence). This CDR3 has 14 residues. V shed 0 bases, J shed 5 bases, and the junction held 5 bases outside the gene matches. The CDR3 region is CSARDPGGVTEAFF. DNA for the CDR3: TGCAGTGCTAGAGATCCAGGGGGCGTAACTGAAGCTTTCTTT.

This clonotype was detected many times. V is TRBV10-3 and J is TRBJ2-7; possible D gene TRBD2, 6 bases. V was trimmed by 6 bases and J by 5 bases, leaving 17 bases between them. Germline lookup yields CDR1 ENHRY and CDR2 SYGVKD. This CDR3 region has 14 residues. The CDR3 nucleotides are TGTGCCATCAGGGATCGGGGGTCCGGGGACGAGCAGTACTTC. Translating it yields CAIRDRGSGDEQYF.

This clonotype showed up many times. The CDR3 reads CASSEADREDEQYF. In nucleotides, the CDR3 is TGTGCCAGCAGCGAAGCGGACAGGGAGGACGAGCAGTACTTC. V is TRBV9 and J is TRBJ2-7; 8 nucleotides align to TRBD1. V shed 3 bases, J shed 5 bases, and the junction held 7 bases outside the gene matches. From germline, CDR1 is SGDLS and CDR2 YYNGEE. The CDR3 covers 14 residues.

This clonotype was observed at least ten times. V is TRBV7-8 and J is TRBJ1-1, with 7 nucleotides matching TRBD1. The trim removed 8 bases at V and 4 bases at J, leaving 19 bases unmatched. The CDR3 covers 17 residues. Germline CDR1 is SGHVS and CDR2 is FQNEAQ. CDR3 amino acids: CASDVDRIAPFGTEAFF. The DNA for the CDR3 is TGTGCCAGCGATGTGGACAGGATTGCCCCATTCGGCACTGAAGCTTTCTTT.

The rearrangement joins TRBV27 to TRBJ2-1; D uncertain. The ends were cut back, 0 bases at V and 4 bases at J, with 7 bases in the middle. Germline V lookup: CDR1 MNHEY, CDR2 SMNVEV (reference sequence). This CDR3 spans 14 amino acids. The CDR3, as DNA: TGTGCCAGCAGTTTATCGTTGGGTTACAATGAGCAGTTCTTC. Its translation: CASSLSLGYNEQFF.

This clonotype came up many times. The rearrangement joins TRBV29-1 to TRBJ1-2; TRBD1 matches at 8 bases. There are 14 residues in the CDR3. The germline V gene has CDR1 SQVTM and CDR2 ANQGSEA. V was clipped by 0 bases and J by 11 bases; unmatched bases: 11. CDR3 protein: CSVEENRGRGGYTF. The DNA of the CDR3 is TGCAGCGTTGAAGAGAACAGGGGGAGGGGAGGATACACCTTC.

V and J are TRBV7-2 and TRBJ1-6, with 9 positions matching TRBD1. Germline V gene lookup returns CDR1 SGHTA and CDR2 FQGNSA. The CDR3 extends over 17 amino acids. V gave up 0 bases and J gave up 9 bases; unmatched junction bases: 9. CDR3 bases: TGTGCCAGCAGCTTAGCCTGGTCCGGGACAGGGACTTCACCCCTCCACTTT. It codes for CASSLAWSGTGTSPLHF.

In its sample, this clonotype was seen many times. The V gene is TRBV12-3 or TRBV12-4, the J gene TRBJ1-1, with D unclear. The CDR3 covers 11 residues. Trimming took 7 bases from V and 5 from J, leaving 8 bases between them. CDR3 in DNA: TGTGCCAGCAACGACGGTACTGAAGCTTTCTTT. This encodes CASNDGTEAFF.

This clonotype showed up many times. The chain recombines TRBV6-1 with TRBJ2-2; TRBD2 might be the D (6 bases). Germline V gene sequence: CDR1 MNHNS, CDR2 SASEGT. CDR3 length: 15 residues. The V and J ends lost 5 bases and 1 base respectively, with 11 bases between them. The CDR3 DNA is TGTGCCAGCAGTTTTGGTAGCGGGAACACCGGGGAGCTGTTTTTT. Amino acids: CASSFGSGNTGELFF.

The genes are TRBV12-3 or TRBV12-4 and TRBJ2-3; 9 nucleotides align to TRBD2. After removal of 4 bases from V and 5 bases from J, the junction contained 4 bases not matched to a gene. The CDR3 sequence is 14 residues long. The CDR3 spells CASSWREGVDTQYF. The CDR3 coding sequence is TGTGCCAGCAGTTGGCGGGAGGGGGTAGATACGCAGTATTTT.

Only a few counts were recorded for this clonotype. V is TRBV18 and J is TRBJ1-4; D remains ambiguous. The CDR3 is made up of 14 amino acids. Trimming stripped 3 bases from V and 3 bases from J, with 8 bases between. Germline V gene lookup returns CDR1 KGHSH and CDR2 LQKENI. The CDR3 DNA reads TGTGCCAGCTCACCCCAGGTTTCTAATGAAAAACTGTTTTTT. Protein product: CASSPQVSNEKLFF.

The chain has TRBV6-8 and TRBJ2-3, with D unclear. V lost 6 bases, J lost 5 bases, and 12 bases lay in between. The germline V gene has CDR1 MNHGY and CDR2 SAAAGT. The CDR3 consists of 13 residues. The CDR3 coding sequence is TGTGCCAGCAGCGCCGCGACCGGAGATACGCAGTATTTT. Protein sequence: CASSAATGDTQYF.

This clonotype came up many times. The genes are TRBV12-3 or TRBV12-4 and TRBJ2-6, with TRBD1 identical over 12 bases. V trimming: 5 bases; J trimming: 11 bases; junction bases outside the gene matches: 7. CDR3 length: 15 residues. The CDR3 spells CASSLGTGGLYVLTF. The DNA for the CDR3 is TGTGCCAGCAGTCTAGGGACAGGGGGCTTGTACGTCCTGACTTTC.

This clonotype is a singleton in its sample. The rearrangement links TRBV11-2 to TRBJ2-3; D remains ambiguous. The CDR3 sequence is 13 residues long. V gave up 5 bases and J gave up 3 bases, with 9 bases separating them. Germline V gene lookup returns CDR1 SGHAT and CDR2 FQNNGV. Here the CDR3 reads CASSANPTDTQYF. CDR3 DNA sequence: TGTGCCAGCAGCGCCAACCCAACAGATACGCAGTATTTT.

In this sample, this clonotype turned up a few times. CDR3 region: CASSLFQGPNTEAFF. The DNA for the CDR3 is TGTGCCAGCAGCTTGTTTCAGGGCCCGAACACTGAAGCTTTCTTT. This chain uses TRBV5-6 with TRBJ1-1, with D possibly matching TRBD1 (5 bases). The CDR3 totals 15 residues. CDR1 and CDR2 from the germline V gene are SGHDT and YYEEEE. With 1 base removed from V and 1 base from J, the gap between germline ends came to 11 bases.

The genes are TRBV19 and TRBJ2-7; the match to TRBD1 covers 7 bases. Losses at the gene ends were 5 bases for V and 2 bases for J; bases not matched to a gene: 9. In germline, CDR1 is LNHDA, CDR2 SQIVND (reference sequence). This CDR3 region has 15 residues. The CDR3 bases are TGTGCCAGTAGTGTTGCAGGGGGAACCACCTACGAGCAGTACTTC. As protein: CASSVAGGTTYEQYF.

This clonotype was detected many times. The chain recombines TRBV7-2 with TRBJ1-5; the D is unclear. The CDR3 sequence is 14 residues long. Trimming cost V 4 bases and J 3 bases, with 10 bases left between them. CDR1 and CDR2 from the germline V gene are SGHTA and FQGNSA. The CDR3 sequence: CASSSPGYNQPQHF. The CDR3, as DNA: TGTGCCAGCAGCTCACCGGGTTACAATCAGCCCCAGCATTTT.

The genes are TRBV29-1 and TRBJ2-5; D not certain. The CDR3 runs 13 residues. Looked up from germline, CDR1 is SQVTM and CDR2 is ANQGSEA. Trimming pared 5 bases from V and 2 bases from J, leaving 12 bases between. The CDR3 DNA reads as TGCAGCGTTCGCCGCCAATTTCAAGAGACCCAGTACTTC. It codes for CSVRRQFQETQYF.

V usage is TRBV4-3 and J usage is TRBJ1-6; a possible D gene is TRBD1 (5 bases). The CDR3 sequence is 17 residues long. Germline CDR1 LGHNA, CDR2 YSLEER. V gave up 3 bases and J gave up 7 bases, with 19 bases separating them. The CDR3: CASSHEPGRKGNSPLHF. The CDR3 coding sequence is TGCGCCAGCAGCCATGAACCGGGACGCAAGGGAAATTCACCCCTCCACTTT.

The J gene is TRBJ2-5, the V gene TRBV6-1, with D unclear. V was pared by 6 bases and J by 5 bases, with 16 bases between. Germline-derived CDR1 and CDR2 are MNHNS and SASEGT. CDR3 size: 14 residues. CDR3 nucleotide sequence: TGTGCCAGCAGCCCAGGTTGGGGAAGGGAGACCCAGTACTTC. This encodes CASSPGWGRETQYF.

CDR3 coding DNA: TGTGCCAGCAGTGCCTGGACAGGGGACGGCTACACCTTC. This codes for CASSAWTGDGYTF. The chain recombines TRBV2 with TRBJ1-2; 9 bases are a match to TRBD1. Germline CDR1 reads SNHLY; CDR2 reads FYNNEI. J was trimmed by 8 bases and V by 4 bases; bases with no gene match: 5. The CDR3 is 13 amino acids.

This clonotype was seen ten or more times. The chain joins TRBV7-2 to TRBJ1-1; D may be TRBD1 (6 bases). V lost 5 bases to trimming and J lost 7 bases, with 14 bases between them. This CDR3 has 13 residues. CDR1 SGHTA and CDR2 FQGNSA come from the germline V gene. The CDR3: CASSADRDSEAFF. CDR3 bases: TGTGCCAGCAGCGCGGACAGAGACAGTGAAGCTTTCTTT.

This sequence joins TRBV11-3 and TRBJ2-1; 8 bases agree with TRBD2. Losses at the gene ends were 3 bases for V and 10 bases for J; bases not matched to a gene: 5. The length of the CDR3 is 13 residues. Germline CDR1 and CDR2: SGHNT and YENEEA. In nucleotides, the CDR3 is TGTGCCAGCAGCTTTAGGCGGGGGGAAGAGCAGTTCTTC. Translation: CASSFRRGEEQFF.

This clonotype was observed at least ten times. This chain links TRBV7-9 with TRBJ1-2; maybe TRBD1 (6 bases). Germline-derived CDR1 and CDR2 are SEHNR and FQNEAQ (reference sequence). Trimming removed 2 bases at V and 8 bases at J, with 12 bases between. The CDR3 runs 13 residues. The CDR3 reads CASSLQGTQGYTF. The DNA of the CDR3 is TGTGCCAGCAGCTTACAAGGGACACAAGGCTACACCTTC.

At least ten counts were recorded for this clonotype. As DNA, the CDR3 is TGTGCCAGTCACGTGGCGATTAATGAAAAACTGTTTTTT. Translation: CASHVAINEKLFF. This chain connects TRBV11-2 to TRBJ1-4; D gene unclear. There are 13 residues in the CDR3. Trimming took off 9 bases at V and 4 bases at J, with 12 bases between the two ends. Per germline, CDR1 SGHAT and CDR2 FQNNGV.

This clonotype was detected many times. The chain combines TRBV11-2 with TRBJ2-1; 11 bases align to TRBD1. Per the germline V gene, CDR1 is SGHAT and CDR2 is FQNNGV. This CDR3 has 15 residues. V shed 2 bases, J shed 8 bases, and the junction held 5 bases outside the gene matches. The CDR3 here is CASSLMGQGDHEQFF. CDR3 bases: TGTGCCAGCAGCTTAATGGGACAGGGGGACCATGAGCAGTTCTTC.